This T cell receptor (beta chain) is drawn from a study of blood T cell repertoires in COVID-19 (dated by TCRdb to 2018 to 2021). Broadly, across the study: The collaborator samples originated in the United States, Italy and Spain and spanned the acute and convalescent phases of COVID-19. The prospective study material was composed of cDNA or gDNA derived from T cells, B-cell-depleted T cells, or PBMCs. Deeply sampled blood TCRbeta repertoires from subjects exposed to, actively infected with, or recovered from COVID-19 were included in the dataset. A freely available public database, intended as a resource for researchers studying the immune response to SARS-CoV-2, is where the repertoires were released. Samples came from the ongoing ImmuneRACE study (first 160 participants) plus 1,254 subjects from 6 global collaborators. The sample metadata nearly always contained a de-identified subject ID, COVID-19 status, age in years and sex. Where available, HLA class I and class II types were obtained from metadata supplied by the sample provider rather than from assay-based typing. Overall results and qualifications from the work: Clinical and demographic metadata were provided uncurated, with the amount varying by source and participant.

Participants in the prospective study were enrolled through a virtual design, were aged about 18 to 89 years, and lived in fewer than 30 United States geographic areas. To assign participants to cohorts, the prospective study relied on clinical history that participants themselves reported in a screening survey and a study questionnaire. Mobile phlebotomists in the prospective study collected whole blood, serum and a nasopharyngeal or oropharyngeal swab from every participant. Prospective study participants could optionally give additional blood draws and questionnaires over an approximately two-month period. Before DNA extraction, blood samples from the prospective study were shipped at room temperature or frozen. The immunoSEQ Assay, a bias-controlled multiplex PCR, was used to amplify TCRbeta CDR3 regions from genomic DNA. Under the source paper's analysis protocol: Nucleated cell counts per sample were estimated from amplification of reference gene primers within the assay. To quantify the absolute abundance of each unique TCRbeta CDR3 rearrangement, sequence reads were collapsed and filtered. For each sample, productive Simpson clonality was calculated by taking the square root of Simpson's diversity index across productive rearrangements. The clones in this table, taken by TCRdb from immuneACCESS, are in-frame only. Not every clone is retained; where verified, under half of the shortfall comes from an unresolved V gene, and the cause of the rest is unknown. That table furnishes V, J and clone size, whereas the DNA furnished D and trimming. In this sample the table shows some 130,000 clones, more than 70% of which occur a single time. The ten largest clones capture about 5.5% of the sample.

For this clone: No cognate antigen has been identified for it. It has no much larger one-base neighbor in the sample; base qualities were not kept.

This TCR was sampled from a middle-aged man with acute COVID-19. Sequencing was carried out using PBMCs or T cells enriched from blood (not recorded which).

The CDR3 region has the sequence CASSRPSSPYNEQFF. DNA sequence: TGTGCCAGCAGCCGACCTAGTTCCCCCTACAATGAGCAGTTCTTC. The rearranged chain carries TRBV5-4 and TRBJ2-1; no confident D gene assignment can be made. The CDR3 goes from the cysteine to the phenylalanine over 15 residues. Only the CDR3 DNA stays, 45 bases, in frame from base 1. V and J lose 4 bases and 2 bases, and a span of 13 bases separates them. CDR1 and CDR2 are drawn from the germline V gene (reference sequence): SGHNT, YYREEE.